These 13 T cell receptor beta chains were all obtained from the same sample, sequenced in a study of blood T cell repertoires in COVID-19. Some clones are missing from TCRdb's copy, which holds only in-frame ones; the method was immunoSEQ multiplex PCR. The sample has about 150,000 clones; around 80% are singletons. Sequenced input: peripheral blood. The origin of the receptors is a woman aged 45-59 years with acute or convalescent COVID-19.

The chain recombines TRBV21-1 with TRBJ1-1; TRBD1, the table's D call, lacks a check against the DNA. TRBV21-1 is a documented pseudogene. This CDR3 region has 14 residues. CDR3 protein: CAIIRVQGCLEAFF. CDR3 bases: TGTGCCATCATAAGGGTACAGGGGTGTTTAGAAGCTTTCTTT.

The V and J genes are TRBV9 and TRBJ1-6; D gene unclear. Trimming pared 0 bases from V and 0 bases from J, leaving 4 bases between. The CDR3 has 15 residues. Germline V CDR1 and CDR2: SGDLS, YYNGEE. CDR3 coding DNA: TGTGCCAGCAGCGTAGGAGGCTCCTATAATTCACCCCTCCACTTT. Protein product: CASSVGGSYNSPLHF. The whole variable domain, remainder taken from reference TRBV9 and TRBJ1-6, is DSGVTQTPKHLITATGQRVTLRCSPRSGDLSVYWYQQSLDQGLQFLIQYYNGEERAKGNILERFSAQQFPDLHSELNLSSLELGDSALYFCASSVGGSYNSPLHFGNGTRLTVT.

This clone was counted once. The sample has other DNA sequences that encode this CDR3 too. V is TRBV9 and J is TRBJ2-3, with 10 bases matching TRBD2. Germline V gives CDR1 SGDLS, CDR2 YYNGEE. After removal of 1 base from V and 3 bases from J, the junction contained 2 bases not matched to a gene. This CDR3 is 15 amino acids long. The DNA for the CDR3 is TGTGCCAGCAGCGTATCTAGCGGGGGTACAGATACGCAGTATTTT. Its translation is CASSVSSGGTDTQYF.

About this clone itself: Other DNA sequences from this sample encode an identical CDR3 as well. V and J are TRBV7-2 and TRBJ1-2, with D hard to call. CDR3 length: 11 residues. Trimming removed 5 bases at V and 4 bases at J, with 5 bases between. CDR1 and CDR2 from the germline V gene are SGHTA and FQGNSA. CDR3 residues: CASSPSYGYTF. The CDR3 coding sequence is TGTGCCAGCAGCCCGAGCTATGGCTACACCTTC.

The V gene is TRBV19, the J gene TRBJ2-1, with D perhaps matching TRBD1 (6 bases). Trimming left V 6 bases short and J 4 bases short, with 13 bases between. From germline, CDR1 is LNHDA and CDR2 SQIVND (reference sequence). The CDR3 is made up of 14 amino acids. The CDR3 reads CASRQGRGYNEQFF. CDR3 DNA: TGTGCCAGTAGACAGGGAAGAGGATACAATGAGCAGTTCTTC.

This clone was found once. The chain is built from TRBV18 and TRBJ1-1; tentative D call: TRBD1 (5 bases). The germline CDR1 and CDR2 sequences are KGHSH and LQKENI. The CDR3 is made up of 14 amino acids. Trimming pared 3 bases from V and 5 bases from J, leaving 13 bases between. CDR3 nucleotides: TGTGCCAGCTCACCCGGGTTCTCAGGGACTGAAGCTTTCTTT. Amino acid sequence: CASSPGFSGTEAFF.

This clone is a singleton in its sample. This chain joins TRBV24-1 and TRBJ2-3; D remains ambiguous. The CDR3 is 12 residues long. The V end was cut by 3 bases, the J end by 5 bases, with 5 bases between. Germline values: CDR1 KGHDR, CDR2 SFDVKD. As DNA, the CDR3 is TGTGCCACCAGTGATCACAAAGATACGCAGTATTTT. This sequence encodes CATSDHKDTQYF.

This chain links TRBV29-1 with TRBJ2-1; the D is unclear. Germline V gives CDR1 SQVTM, CDR2 ANQGSEA. The CDR3 has 13 residues. The V end lost 4 bases, the J end lost 4 bases, and 11 bases lay between the germline ends. CDR3 in DNA: TGCAGCGTTGTAGTGGAGCCATACAATGAGCAGTTCTTC. Translation gives CSVVVEPYNEQFF.

V is TRBV7-2 and J is TRBJ2-7, with 7 positions matching TRBD1. V lost 1 base to trimming and J lost 4 bases; unmatched junction nucleotides: 16. CDR1 SGHTA and CDR2 FQGNSA come from the germline V gene. The length of the CDR3 is 18 residues. CDR3 sequence: CASSLVGVVKGQRYEQYF. In DNA, the CDR3 is TGTGCCAGCAGCTTAGTCGGTGTAGTTAAGGGACAGAGGTACGAGCAGTACTTC.

The rearrangement links TRBV7-8 to TRBJ1-4; 9 bases map to TRBD1. Per the germline V gene, CDR1 is SGHVS and CDR2 is FQNEAQ. The CDR3 contains 15 residues. The J segment lost 8 bases and the V segment lost 0 bases, leaving 4 bases of the junction unmatched. The CDR3 is CASSLAGTGQEKLFF. The CDR3 nucleotides are TGTGCCAGCAGCTTAGCAGGGACAGGGCAGGAAAAACTGTTTTTT. The full variable domain, completed using reference TRBV7-8 and TRBJ1-4, is GAGVSQSPRYKVAKRGQDVALRCDPISGHVSLFWYQQALGQGPEFLTYFQNEAQLDKSGLPSDRFFAERPEGSVSTLKIQRTQQEDSAVYLCASSLAGTGQEKLFFGSGTQLSVL.

The CDR3 DNA follows: TGTGCCAGCAGTCCCCAGGGCTTCTCTGGAAACACCATATATTTT. This codes for CASSPQGFSGNTIYF. The chain couples TRBV6-5 to TRBJ1-3, with a possible D match to TRBD1 (5 bases). The germline V gene has CDR1 MNHEY and CDR2 SVGAGI. V was pared by 5 bases and J by 0 bases, with 11 bases between. The CDR3 consists of 15 residues.

The J gene is TRBJ2-7, the V gene TRBV5-4; 11 nucleotides agree with TRBD1. From germline, CDR1 is SGHNT and CDR2 YYREEE (reference sequence). The CDR3 totals 14 residues. The trim removed 0 bases at V and 6 bases at J, leaving 2 bases unmatched. Written as DNA, the CDR3 is TGTGCCAGCAGCTTGGGGGACAGGGGGGTCGAGCAGTACTTC. This codes for CASSLGDRGVEQYF. The complete variable domain, with remaining parts taken from reference TRBV5-4 and TRBJ2-7, reads ETGVTQSPTHLIKTRGQQVTLRCSSQSGHNTVSWYQQALGQGPQFIFQYYREEENGRGNFPPRFSGLQFPNYSSELNVNALELDDSALYLCASSLGDRGVEQYFGPGTRLTVT.

V and J are TRBV5-1 and TRBJ1-1; unclear D gene. V was pared by 0 bases and J by 0 bases, with 6 bases between. Germline lookup yields CDR1 SGHRS and CDR2 YFSETQ. The CDR3 contains 14 residues. CDR3 amino acids: CASSLGAVNTEAFF. In nucleotides, the CDR3 is TGCGCCAGCAGCTTGGGAGCGGTGAACACTGAAGCTTTCTTT.